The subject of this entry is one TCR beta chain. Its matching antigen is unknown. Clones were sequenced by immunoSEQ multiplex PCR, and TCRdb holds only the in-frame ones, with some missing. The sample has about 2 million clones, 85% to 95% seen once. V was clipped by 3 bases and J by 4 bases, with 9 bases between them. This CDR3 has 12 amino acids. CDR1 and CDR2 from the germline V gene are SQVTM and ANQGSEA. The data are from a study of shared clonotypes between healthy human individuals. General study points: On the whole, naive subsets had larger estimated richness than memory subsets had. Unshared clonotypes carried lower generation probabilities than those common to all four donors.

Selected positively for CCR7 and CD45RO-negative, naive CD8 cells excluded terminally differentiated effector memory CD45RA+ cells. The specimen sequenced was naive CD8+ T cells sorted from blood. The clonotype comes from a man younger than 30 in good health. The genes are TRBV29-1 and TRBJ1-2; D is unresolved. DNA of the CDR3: TGCAGCGTTGATGAGGGCGGCTATGGCTACACCTTC. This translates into CSVDEGGYGYTF.